This T cell receptor (beta chain) was observed in a study of T-cell reconstitution after alpha-beta-depleted transplantation in children listed by TCRdb under 2016. In terms of the full investigation: The study quantitatively tracked T-cell immune reconstitution after TCRalphabeta/CD19-depleted allogeneic hematopoietic cell transplantation in children using TCR repertoire profiling.

Details on this clonotype: Its cognate antigen has yet to be identified. Base qualities are not recorded, but no much larger clone differs from it by a single base.

There are 13 amino acids in the CDR3, from cysteine to phenylalanine inclusive. Only CDR3 DNA remains: 39 bases, in frame from the first base. Taken from the germline V gene, the CDR1 and CDR2 loops are KGHDR and SFDVKD. The junction carries 9 bases between V and J, which are trimmed by 6 bases and 4 bases respectively. The protocol used for the library was PCR. This sample was sequenced with an Illumina HiSeq 2500. To normalize quantification of the TCRbeta repertoire, the TCR libraries were built with molecular barcoding that relied on unique molecular identifiers. The raw public data were reprocessed by TCRdb itself: fastp quality trimming at Q25, MiXCR clonotype calling, in-frame beta chains only. For every CDR3 protein sequence, its rows merge into one entry that carries the most common genes and DNA. This sample holds some 390,000 distinct CDR3 sequences; about 20% were observed only once. Around 4% of the sample goes to the ten largest clones.

Material: PBMCs from the stem cell graft donor, obtained from the stem cell graft. The rearranged segments are TRBV24-1 and TRBJ1-3; the D gene cannot be named for sure. The clonotype originates from a human donor who donated a stem cell graft to a child with acute myeloid leukemia. The CDR3 reads as follows: CATSSGSGNTIYF. At the DNA level, the sequence is TGTGCCACCAGTTCCGGGAGCGGAAACACCATATATTTT.